One and the same sample provided the 6 T cell receptor beta chains below, sequenced in a study of CD8 T cells in ankylosing spondylitis. TCRdb re-derived calls from the 5' RACE reads in MiXCR, one entry per CDR3 protein. The sample carries almost 250,000 distinct CDR3 sequences, under 35% recorded once. Sequencing was carried out using blood, either unsorted or a sorted T cell fraction (not recorded which). Source of these receptors: a male donor with ankylosing spondylitis or in good health (not recorded which).

This clonotype was observed once. The rearrangement links TRBV6-1 to TRBJ1-2, with 8 nucleotides matching TRBD1. CDR3 size: 14 residues. Trimming cost V 6 bases and J 8 bases; bases outside gene matches: 11. Germline V gives CDR1 MNHNS, CDR2 SASEGT. The CDR3 protein is CASRAPGQGGGYTF. DNA of the CDR3: TGTGCCAGCAGGGCCCCAGGACAGGGCGGCGGCTACACCTTC.

This clonotype was counted only a few times. This chain links TRBV7-2 with TRBJ1-1; D is perhaps TRBD1 (5 bases). The germline V and J ends were trimmed by 2 bases and 4 bases, with 20 bases remaining between them. The CDR3 loop spans 17 amino acids. The germline V gene encodes CDR1 SGHTA and CDR2 FQGNSA. In DNA form, the CDR3 reads TGTGCCAGCAGCTTAAGGTTCATCGGCAGGGATTTCACTGAAGCTTTCTTT. Protein sequence: CASSLRFIGRDFTEAFF.

The chain employs TRBV6-5 and TRBJ2-3, with TRBD2 as a possible D gene (5 bases). Germline assignment: CDR1 MNHEY and CDR2 SVGAGI. Trimming took 2 bases from V and 8 from J, leaving 11 bases between them. The length of the CDR3 is 13 residues. CDR3 amino acids: CASSYRGYLTQYF. CDR3 bases: TGTGCCAGCAGTTACCGAGGGTATCTTACGCAGTATTTT.

This chain joins TRBV6-5 and TRBJ2-5; D call uncertain. Germline V gene data show CDR1 as MNHEY and CDR2 as SVGAGI. The CDR3 loop spans 15 amino acids. The germline V and J ends were trimmed by 2 bases and 3 bases, with 13 bases remaining between them. CDR3 region: CASSYQPAAKETQYF. The DNA for the CDR3 is TGTGCCAGCAGTTACCAACCGGCAGCGAAAGAGACCCAGTACTTC.

This chain joins TRBV20-1 and TRBJ2-7, with 12 bases fitting TRBD2. The ends lost 7 bases at V and 1 base at J; junction bases unmatched: 2. CDR3 size: 13 residues. CDR1 and CDR2 (germline): DFQATT, SNEGSKA (reference sequence). The CDR3 loop reads CSVTSGGSYEQYF. CDR3 bases: TGCAGTGTCACTAGCGGGGGGTCCTACGAGCAGTACTTC.

The chain uses TRBV28 and TRBJ2-1; D is perhaps TRBD2 (6 bases). The CDR3 is 11 residues long. Trimming stripped 11 bases from V and 8 bases from J, with 13 bases between. Germline V gives CDR1 MDHEN, CDR2 SYDVKM. CDR3 region: CAWGRLDEQFF. In nucleotides, the CDR3 is TGTGCCTGGGGGAGGCTCGATGAGCAGTTCTTC.